Listed here are 28 T cell receptor beta chains from one sample, sequenced in a study of post-analysis software for immune sequencing data. Regarding the study as a whole: The study found TRBV5-6, TRBV5-1 and TRBV20-1 among 4 or 5 TRBV segments more frequent in patients than controls.

Presence of unique molecular identifiers characterized the TCR beta cDNA libraries. TCRdb reprocessed the PCR reads via MiXCR and lists one record per CDR3 protein. The data contain fewer than 600,000 distinct CDR3 sequences, around 40% of them singletons. Antigens for these TCRs are unknown. Sequences were obtained from blood. Receptor source: a girl aged 5-17 years with multiple sclerosis.

As regards this clonotype: At one end the junction does not follow the germline gene, possibly because of a read error. CDR3 DNA sequence: TGTGCCAGCAGCGCGGGACAGGGGTTACATGAGCGGTTCTTC. Protein product: CASSAGQGLHERFF. The rearrangement uses TRBV5-6 and TRBJ2-1, with 10 bases identical to TRBD1. The CDR3 covers 14 residues. The germline V gene has CDR1 SGHDT and CDR2 YYEEEE. Full variable domain (rest looked up from reference TRBV5-6 and TRBJ2-1): DAGVTQSPTHLIKTRGQQVTLRCSPKSGHDTVSWYQQALGQGPQFIFQYYEEEERQRGNFPDRFSGHQFPNYSSELNVNALLLGDSALYLCASSAGQGLHERFFGPGTRLTVL.

V usage is TRBV7-2 and J usage is TRBJ2-7, with 7 bases fitting TRBD1. The CDR3 runs 15 residues. CDR1 is SGHTA, CDR2 FQGNSA, per germline. V dropped 1 base and J dropped 5; count of bases not matched to a gene: 8. CDR3 DNA: TGTGCCAGCAGCTTAGTCCGCGACAGGGACCACGAGCAGTACTTC. Amino acids: CASSLVRDRDHEQYF.

This clonotype occurred a few times. The chain has TRBV12-3 or TRBV12-4 and TRBJ1-1; 7 bases are a match to TRBD1. Trimming cost V 4 bases and J 5 bases; bases outside gene matches: 4. This CDR3 is built from 13 residues. The CDR3 spells CASSSTGVTEAFF. CDR3 DNA sequence: TGTGCCAGCAGTTCAACAGGGGTAACTGAAGCTTTCTTT.

In this sample, this clonotype turned up once. The chain joins TRBV20-1 to TRBJ2-7; unclear D gene. The J call is in doubt because the DNA end fits TRBJ2-4 better. There are 14 residues in the CDR3. CDR1 and CDR2 (germline): DFQATT, SNEGSKA (reference sequence). For the CDR3, the DNA is TGCAGTGCTAGAAGGGTTCCCAATCAAAACATTCAGTACTTC. Translating gives CSARRVPNQNIQYF.

The sample holds one count of this clonotype. V usage is TRBV9 and J usage is TRBJ1-4; D remains unclear. The CDR3 extends over 12 amino acids. V dropped 2 bases and J dropped 4 bases, with 3 bases sitting between them. The germline V gene has CDR1 SGDLS and CDR2 YYNGEE. This CDR3 is CASSVHNEKLFF. The CDR3 nucleotides read TGTGCCAGCAGCGTGCATAATGAAAAACTGTTTTTT.

This clonotype was counted between two and nine times. V usage is TRBV20-1 and J usage is TRBJ2-5; TRBD2 matches 7 bases. Germline loops: CDR1 DFQATT, CDR2 SNEGSKA (reference sequence). V dropped 2 bases and J dropped 9; count of bases not matched to a gene: 9. The CDR3 totals 13 residues. Written as DNA, the CDR3 is TGCAGTGCTAGACCAGTCGGGGGGATGTCCCAGTACTTC. This codes for CSARPVGGMSQYF.

This clonotype was recorded only once. V and J are TRBV20-1 and TRBJ1-1; 7 nucleotides agree with TRBD1. Germline assignment: CDR1 DFQATT and CDR2 SNEGSKA (reference sequence). The CDR3 sequence is 17 residues long. The trim removed 1 base at V and 0 bases at J, leaving 11 bases unmatched. The CDR3 loop is CSARGITGVPMNTEAFF. The CDR3 DNA is TGCAGTGCTAGAGGCATTACAGGGGTACCCATGAACACTGAAGCTTTCTTT.

As regards this clonotype: The junction differs from germline at one of its ends, possibly a read error. This chain links TRBV10-3 with TRBJ2-3; possible D gene TRBD2, 6 bases. This CDR3 region has 15 residues. The germline CDR1 and CDR2 sequences are ENHRY and SYGVKD. In DNA, the CDR3 is TGTGCCTTCAGTGGCCCCGGCGGGGGCACAGATACGCAGTATTTT. It translates to CAFSGPGGGTDTQYF.

This clonotype came up a few times. The chain recombines TRBV28 with TRBJ1-2; D is possibly TRBD1 (5 bases). The germline gives CDR1 MDHEN, CDR2 SYDVKM. This CDR3 is 15 amino acids long. Trimming pared 5 bases from V and 8 bases from J, leaving 21 bases between. In DNA form, the CDR3 reads TGTGCCAGCAGTCCACCCCAAGACGTGTGGGGGGGCTACACCTTC. Protein product: CASSPPQDVWGGYTF.

This clonotype appeared a few times. V is TRBV5-1 and J is TRBJ2-5, with 10 positions matching TRBD2. CDR1 and CDR2 from the germline V gene are SGHRS and YFSETQ. The CDR3 runs 17 residues. V lost 3 bases and J lost 2; bases outside the gene matches: 10. The CDR3 sequence: CASSSFTRTSGQETQYF. The CDR3 DNA sequence: TGCGCCAGCAGCTCATTTACCCGGACTAGCGGACAAGAGACCCAGTACTTC.

The chain combines TRBV20-1 with TRBJ1-2, with 7 positions matching TRBD1. V dropped 5 bases and J dropped 2; count of bases not matched to a gene: 5. This CDR3 comprises 13 residues. In germline, CDR1 is DFQATT, CDR2 SNEGSKA (reference sequence). CDR3 region: CSADTTGNYGYTF. For the CDR3, the DNA is TGCAGTGCTGACACGACAGGGAACTATGGCTACACCTTC.

The genes are TRBV7-2 and TRBJ1-4, with D possibly TRBD1 on 5 matching bases. V lost 5 bases, J lost 4 bases, and 11 bases lay in between. The CDR3 sequence is 14 residues long. Per germline, CDR1 SGHTA and CDR2 FQGNSA. CDR3: CASSPGGNNEKLFF. The CDR3 DNA reads as TGTGCCAGCAGCCCCGGGGGGAATAATGAAAAACTGTTTTTT.

The chain is built from TRBV7-2 and TRBJ2-3, with a tentative D call TRBD1 (5 bases). The CDR3 consists of 18 residues. The V and J ends lost 2 bases and 2 bases respectively, with 20 bases between them. Germline V gives CDR1 SGHTA, CDR2 FQGNSA. CDR3 loop: CASSLKGLGSAFTDTQYF. Here the CDR3 DNA reads TGTGCCAGCAGCTTAAAGGGGCTGGGATCAGCGTTCACAGATACGCAGTATTTT.

The V call is TRBV5-1, the J call TRBJ2-1; D possibly corresponds to TRBD1 (8 bases). CDR1 is SGHRS and CDR2 is YFSETQ in the germline V gene. The CDR3 loop spans 14 amino acids. Trimming took 2 bases from V and 7 from J, leaving 13 bases between them. The CDR3, as DNA: TGCGCCAGCAGCTTAGGACAGGGAGGGAATGAGCAGTTCTTC. Translation gives CASSLGQGGNEQFF.

This clonotype was seen more than once but under ten times. The chain combines TRBV20-1 with TRBJ1-5; TRBD1 matches at 7 bases. The germline gives CDR1 DFQATT, CDR2 SNEGSKA (reference sequence). Trimming took 4 bases from V and 6 from J; bases not matched to a gene: 6. There are 13 residues in the CDR3. The CDR3 region is CSAKGGGSQPQHF. The DNA for the CDR3 is TGCAGTGCTAAAGGGGGCGGCAGTCAGCCCCAGCATTTT.

This clonotype turned up a few times. The DNA of the CDR3 is TGTGCCAGCAGCCAACAGGGCGTAGGTGAGACCCAGTACTTC. Amino acids: CASSQQGVGETQYF. V gene TRBV7-3 combines with J gene TRBJ2-5, with a tentative D call TRBD1 (6 bases). Per the germline V gene, CDR1 is SGHTA and CDR2 is FQGTGA. The CDR3 has 14 residues. V lost 5 bases and J lost 5, with 15 bases in between.

The chain combines TRBV20-1 with TRBJ2-7, with D perhaps TRBD1 (6 bases). This CDR3 is 12 amino acids long. The ends were cut back, 3 bases at V and 3 bases at J, with 9 bases in the middle. Looked up from germline, CDR1 is DFQATT and CDR2 is SNEGSKA (reference sequence). As DNA, the CDR3 is TGCAGTGCTAGTAGACAGGACTACGAGCAGTACTTC. Its translation is CSASRQDYEQYF.

The chain combines TRBV7-9 with TRBJ2-5; no definite D call. CDR1 is SEHNR, CDR2 FQNEAQ, per germline (reference sequence). The CDR3 consists of 13 residues. V was trimmed by 9 bases and J by 1 base, leaving 12 bases between them. CDR3: CASSSGGQETQYF. CDR3 DNA sequence: TGTGCCAGTTCCTCGGGTGGCCAAGAGACCCAGTACTTC.

The chain recombines TRBV5-5 with TRBJ2-5; 8 bases are a match to TRBD1. This CDR3 comprises 16 residues. Germline V lookup: CDR1 SGHKS, CDR2 YYEKEE (reference sequence). The junction had 9 bases not matched to a gene; V was cut back by 3 bases and J by 2 bases. CDR3 in DNA: TGTGCCAGCAGCTCCGGACAGGGAAGTCGGCAAGAGACCCAGTACTTC. Translating it yields CASSSGQGSRQETQYF.

The rearrangement links TRBV9 to TRBJ1-1, with D uncertain. The CDR3 runs to 14 residues. Trimming took 4 bases from V and 5 from J, leaving 15 bases between them. CDR1 and CDR2 from the germline V gene are SGDLS and YYNGEE. CDR3 sequence: CASSSDGPNTEAFF. CDR3 sequence (DNA): TGTGCCAGCAGCTCGGACGGACCCAATACTGAAGCTTTCTTT.

This clonotype was picked up many times. The chain's CDR3 is CASSIPNQPQHF. The DNA of the CDR3 is TGTGCCAGCAGTATACCTAATCAGCCCCAGCATTTT. The chain carries TRBV28 and TRBJ1-5; no clear D gene. The germline V and J ends were trimmed by 5 bases and 4 bases, with 6 bases remaining between them. Germline-derived CDR1 and CDR2 are MDHEN and SYDVKM. There are 12 residues in the CDR3.

In its sample, this clonotype was seen a few times. The chain employs TRBV9 and TRBJ1-4; possibly TRBD1 for D (5 bases). This CDR3 contains 19 residues. V was pared by 0 bases and J by 3 bases, with 21 bases between. The germline V gene has CDR1 SGDLS and CDR2 YYNGEE. In DNA form, the CDR3 reads TGTGCCAGCAGCGTAGCATCAGGGCCCCATCTAGCAGCTAATGAAAAACTGTTTTTT. It is translated as CASSVASGPHLAANEKLFF.

Here the CDR3 DNA reads TGCAGTGCTAGAGGGGCAGAAGAGACCCAGTACTTC. Amino acid sequence: CSARGAEETQYF. The chain joins TRBV20-1 to TRBJ2-5; no definite D call. Trimming removed 1 base at V and 3 bases at J, with 6 bases between. Germline V gives CDR1 DFQATT, CDR2 SNEGSKA (reference sequence). The CDR3 length is 12 residues.

The chain has TRBV5-1 and TRBJ2-5; a possible D gene is TRBD2 (6 bases). Germline CDR1 reads SGHRS; CDR2 reads YFSETQ. V was shortened by 0 bases and J by 3 bases, with 12 bases between the two germline ends. This CDR3 is built from 15 residues. CDR3 amino acids: CASSLADKREETQYF. The CDR3 region has the DNA TGCGCCAGCAGCTTGGCCGACAAGCGGGAAGAGACCCAGTACTTC.

The sample holds a few counts of this clonotype. This chain joins TRBV7-9 and TRBJ2-5; D is possibly TRBD2 (6 bases). Deletions cut 7 bases from V and 2 bases from J, with 11 bases between. Looked up from germline, CDR1 is SEHNR and CDR2 is FQNEAQ (reference sequence). There are 13 residues in the CDR3. The CDR3 loop is CASTRDFQETQYF. The DNA of the CDR3 is TGTGCCAGCACTCGGGACTTTCAAGAGACCCAGTACTTC.

This chain links TRBV6-1 with TRBJ2-5; 11 bases agree with TRBD1. V was pared by 6 bases and J by 4 bases, with 13 bases of the junction left unmatched. The CDR3 covers 17 residues. Germline V gene data show CDR1 as MNHNS and CDR2 as SASEGT. CDR3 residues: CASRDIDTGTGGETQYF. CDR3 nucleotides: TGTGCCAGCAGGGACATCGACACCGGGACAGGGGGAGAGACCCAGTACTTC.

This clonotype was observed a handful of times. CDR3 coding DNA: TGTGCCAGCAGCCTCAATCGGGGGATCGTCTACGAGCAGTACTTC. Protein sequence: CASSLNRGIVYEQYF. The chain uses TRBV3-1 and TRBJ2-7; D perhaps matches TRBD2 (6 bases). V was pared by 4 bases and J by 3 bases, with 16 bases between. The CDR3 sequence is 15 residues long. From germline, CDR1 is LGHDT and CDR2 YNNKEL (reference sequence).

J is TRBJ2-3 and V is TRBV28, with a weak D call TRBD1 (6 bases). The CDR3 spans 13 residues. Germline V CDR1 and CDR2: MDHEN, SYDVKM. The germline V and J ends were trimmed by 7 bases and 2 bases, with 10 bases remaining between them. The chain's CDR3 is CASKQGSTDTQYF. CDR3 nucleotides: TGTGCCAGCAAACAGGGCTCCACAGATACGCAGTATTTT.